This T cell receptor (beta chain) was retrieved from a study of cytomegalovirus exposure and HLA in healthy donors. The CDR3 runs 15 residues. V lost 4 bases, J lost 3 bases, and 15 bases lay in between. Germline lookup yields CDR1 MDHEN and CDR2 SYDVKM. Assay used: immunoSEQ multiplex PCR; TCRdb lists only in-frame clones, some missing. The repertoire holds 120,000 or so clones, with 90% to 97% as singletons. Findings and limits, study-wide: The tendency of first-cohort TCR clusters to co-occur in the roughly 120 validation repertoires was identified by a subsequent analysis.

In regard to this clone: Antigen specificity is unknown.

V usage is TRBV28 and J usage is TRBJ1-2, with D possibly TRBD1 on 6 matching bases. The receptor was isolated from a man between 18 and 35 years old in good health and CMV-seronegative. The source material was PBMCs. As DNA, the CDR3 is TGTGCCAGCAGTTCTCCGGCGGGGGCGGACTATGGCTACACCTTC. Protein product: CASSSPAGADYGYTF.